This T cell receptor (beta chain) was recovered during a study of shared clonotypes between healthy human individuals. V shed 4 bases, J shed 7 bases, and the junction held 9 bases outside the gene matches. Germline CDR1 reads SGHVS; CDR2 reads FQNEAQ. This CDR3 comprises 16 residues. TCRdb keeps only in-frame clones here, not all; method: immunoSEQ multiplex PCR. The sample has about 820,000 clones, 90% to 95% seen once. In the naive CD8 group, cells lacked CD45RO and were positively selected for CCR7, so terminally differentiated effector memory CD45RA+ cells were left out. This chain uses TRBV7-8 with TRBJ1-4; the match to TRBD1 covers 10 bases. This TCR derives from a man aged 30 to 39 in good health. Sequences were obtained from naive CD8+ T cells sorted from blood. CDR3 DNA: TGTGCCAGCAGCTCGAATGACAGGGGGCGCGCTGAAAAACTGTTTTTT. This encodes CASSSNDRGRAEKLFF.